These T cell receptor beta chains were read from a single sample in a study of blood T cell repertoires in COVID-19. Produced via immunoSEQ multiplex PCR; TCRdb's table is partial and in-frame only. The sample shows tens of thousands of clones, about 85% of them seen only once. The sequencing input was peripheral blood. All receptors come from a human donor in a cohort sampled during active COVID-19. Each CDR3 is given with its conserved first and last residue. Fields, in order: D gene, CDR3 length, V gene, J gene, clone size, CDR3 DNA, CDR3 protein. D genes are given only for firm matches. Clone size is not always given. Where it is, it says once, few, many or a class for expanded clones.

.	17	TRBV5-4	TRBJ1-2	.	TGTGCCAGCAGCTTGTCTCTTTGGACAGCTTCTAACTATGGCTACACCTTC	CASSLSLWTASNYGYTF
.	11	TRBV30	TRBJ1-2	.	TGTGCCTGGAGGGAGAACTATGGCTACACCTTC	CAWRENYGYTF
TRBD2	17	TRBV4-1	TRBJ2-3	once	TGCGCCAGCAGCCCCGGACTAGCGGGGGAAATATCAGATACGCAGTATTTT	CASSPGLAGEISDTQYF
.	15	TRBV24-1	TRBJ2-2	.	TGTGCCACCAGTGACACGAACAGGAACACCGGGGAGCTGTTTTTT	CATSDTNRNTGELFF
TRBD2	15	TRBV5-1	TRBJ2-2	.	TGCGCCAGCAGCAGTAGCGGGATTTACACCGGGGAGCTGTTTTTT	CASSSSGIYTGELFF
TRBD1	15	TRBV6-1	TRBJ1-1	.	TGTGCCAGCAGTGACCGGACAGGGGGCCACACTGAAGCTTTCTTT	CASSDRTGGHTEAFF
.	16	TRBV24-1	TRBJ2-3	.	TGTGCCACCAGTGATTCCTCCCCCCGTAGCACAGATACGCAGTATTTT	CATSDSSPRSTDTQYF
.	16	TRBV11-1	TRBJ1-6	.	TGTGCCAGCAGCTTATTCGTTGGGGCGGAGAATTCACCCCTCCACTTT	CASSLFVGAENSPLHF
.	15	TRBV9	TRBJ2-5	few	TGTGCCAGCAGCGTAGGGGGCCTTACTCAAGAGACCCAGTACTTC	CASSVGGLTQETQYF
TRBD1	16	TRBV30	TRBJ2-3	.	TGTGCCTGGAGCCAAGGGGACAGAATTAGCACAGATACGCAGTATTTT	CAWSQGDRISTDTQYF
.	13	TRBV3-1/TRBV3-2	TRBJ2-3	.	TGTGCCAGCAGCCAAGACGGTTTGGATACGCAGTATTTT	CASSQDGLDTQYF
TRBD1	15	TRBV11-2	TRBJ2-7	.	TGTGCCAGCAGCGCACAACAGGGGGCGTCTTACGAGCAGTACTTC	CASSAQQGASYEQYF
TRBD2	13	TRBV7-8	TRBJ2-7	.	TGTGCCAGCAGCTTAATGACTAGCGGCGAGCAGTACTTC	CASSLMTSGEQYF
.	16	TRBV15	TRBJ1-2	.	TGTGCCACCAGTGGGGCCTCGCCAATAACTAACTATGGCTACACCTTC	CATSGASPITNYGYTF